These 32 T cell receptor beta chains came from one sample sequenced in a study of early T cells in non-severe SARS-CoV-2 infection. TCRdb reprocessed the 5' RACE reads with MiXCR, giving one entry per CDR3 protein. The sample includes tens of thousands of distinct CDR3 sequences, less than 15% of them seen just once. The specimen sequenced was whole blood. The receptors stem from an adult who was a healthcare worker with PCR-confirmed SARS-CoV-2 infection or an uninfected control (not recorded which).

The rearrangement uses TRBV3-1 and TRBJ2-5, with D possibly being TRBD1 (6 bases). This CDR3 spans 15 amino acids. Deletions cut 1 base from V and 5 bases from J, with 14 bases between. Looked up from germline, CDR1 is LGHDT and CDR2 is YNNKEL (reference sequence). The CDR3 loop is CASSQGWGQAETQYF. The DNA of the CDR3 is TGTGCCAGCAGCCAAGGCTGGGGGCAGGCGGAGACCCAGTACTTC.

The chain couples TRBV6-6 to TRBJ2-2; tentative D call: TRBD1 (5 bases). Germline-derived CDR1 and CDR2 are MNHNY and SVGAGI (reference sequence). V was shortened by 6 bases and J by 0 bases, with 17 bases between the two germline ends. This CDR3 has 17 residues. The CDR3 spells CASRPFEGATNTGELFF. The CDR3 bases are TGTGCCAGCAGACCCTTCGAAGGGGCCACGAACACCGGGGAGCTGTTTTTT.

At least ten counts were recorded for this clonotype. CDR3 sequence: CSADTTSGRAYEQYF. In DNA, the CDR3 is TGCAGTGCGGACACCACTAGCGGGAGGGCTTACGAGCAGTACTTC. This rearrangement joins TRBV20-1 to TRBJ2-7; 13 nucleotides agree with TRBD2. CDR1 and CDR2 from the germline V gene are DFQATT and SNEGSKA (reference sequence). The CDR3 has 15 amino acids. Losses at the gene ends were 6 bases for V and 4 bases for J; bases not matched to a gene: 9.

This clonotype was detected many times. The chain employs TRBV29-1 and TRBJ1-2; D unresolved. This CDR3 has 9 amino acids. CDR1 is SQVTM and CDR2 is ANQGSEA in the germline V gene. V was cut by 4 bases and J by 8 bases, with 5 bases left in between. The CDR3 DNA sequence: TGCAGCGTTGTAAGCGGCTACACCTTC. This gives the protein CSVVSGYTF.

The genes are TRBV2 and TRBJ2-2, with D possibly being TRBD2 (6 bases). V was clipped by 6 bases and J by 2 bases, with 7 bases between them. There are 13 residues in the CDR3. Germline V gene data show CDR1 as SNHLY and CDR2 as FYNNEI. CDR3 DNA sequence: TGTGCCAGCAGGCGGGAAAACACCGGGGAGCTGTTTTTT. It encodes CASRRENTGELFF.

The rearrangement uses TRBV10-3 and TRBJ2-2; no firm D call. V was cut by 8 bases and J by 0 bases, with 10 bases left in between. The CDR3 has 14 amino acids. Per the germline V gene, CDR1 is ENHRY and CDR2 is SYGVKD. The DNA for the CDR3 is TGTGCCATCCCCAGTTACGCGAACACCGGGGAGCTGTTTTTT. It yields the protein CAIPSYANTGELFF.

The rearrangement uses TRBV29-1 and TRBJ2-1; 7 bases are shared with TRBD2. The CDR3 spans 14 residues. The V segment lost 7 bases and the J segment 6 bases; nucleotides outside the gene matches: 12. Germline CDR1 reads SQVTM; CDR2 reads ANQGSEA. The CDR3 nucleotides read TGCAGCGGGACATTGGAGAGCGGGATCAATGAGCAGTTCTTC. This gives the protein CSGTLESGINEQFF.

This clonotype was counted between two and nine times. V and J are TRBV20-1 and TRBJ2-2; D is uncertain. V was pared by 4 bases and J by 0 bases, with 12 bases between. Germline values: CDR1 DFQATT, CDR2 SNEGSKA (reference sequence). CDR3 length: 15 residues. The DNA of the CDR3 is TGCAGTGCTACCCGGTTTTCAGCGAACACCGGGGAGCTGTTTTTT. Protein product: CSATRFSANTGELFF.

The rearrangement links TRBV10-3 to TRBJ2-1, with 9 bases identical to TRBD2. Trimming at V came to 3 bases and at J to 8 bases, leaving 5 bases not matched to a gene. Looked up from germline, CDR1 is ENHRY and CDR2 is SYGVKD. This CDR3 is 14 amino acids long. The CDR3 region is CAISEGTSLDEQFF. CDR3 sequence (DNA): TGTGCCATCAGTGAAGGGACTAGCCTGGATGAGCAGTTCTTC.

The table lists this clonotype with many counts. Written as DNA, the CDR3 is TGTGCCAGCTCACCCCGGACCAGCGGGGTGGGTAATGAGCAGTTCTTC. It is translated as CASSPRTSGVGNEQFF. This chain uses TRBV18 with TRBJ2-1, with TRBD2 matching over 7 bases. Germline V gives CDR1 KGHSH, CDR2 LQKENI. J was trimmed by 7 bases and V by 3 bases; bases with no gene match: 12. CDR3 length: 16 residues.

The chain joins TRBV7-2 to TRBJ2-1; the D is unclear. Germline loops: CDR1 SGHTA, CDR2 FQGNSA. The CDR3 runs to 13 residues. V gave up 5 bases and J gave up 8 bases, with 13 bases separating them. The CDR3 DNA reads as TGTGCCAGCAGCCCCTTAAAAAGGTATGAGCAGTTCTTC. It is translated as CASSPLKRYEQFF.

V gene TRBV3-1 combines with J gene TRBJ2-3; unclear D gene. The CDR3 consists of 13 residues. The V end lost 1 base, the J end lost 9 bases, and 11 bases lay between the germline ends. Per germline, CDR1 LGHDT and CDR2 YNNKEL (reference sequence). The DNA for the CDR3 is TGTGCCAGCAGCCAAGGACACCCCGGAACGCAGTATTTT. Encoded protein: CASSQGHPGTQYF.

This chain uses TRBV20-1 with TRBJ1-2; D is ambiguous. Per the germline V gene, CDR1 is DFQATT and CDR2 is SNEGSKA (reference sequence). The V end lost 6 bases, the J end lost 0 bases, and 14 bases lay between the germline ends. This CDR3 has 14 residues. The CDR3 spells CSAPRPRANYGYTF. The CDR3 DNA reads as TGCAGTGCCCCCAGGCCCCGGGCTAACTATGGCTACACCTTC.

The table lists this clonotype with a few counts. This rearrangement joins TRBV12-5 to TRBJ2-5, with a possible D match to TRBD2 (5 bases). CDR3 length: 13 amino acids. The germline V gene encodes CDR1 LGHNT and CDR2 FRNRAP. The V gene lost 3 bases and the J gene lost 7 bases, with 12 bases spanning the gap. The CDR3 DNA follows: TGTGCTAGTGGTTTTGGACTCAGCGGGACCCAGTACTTC. Encoded protein: CASGFGLSGTQYF.

This clonotype was detected a few times. This rearrangement joins TRBV12-3 or TRBV12-4 to TRBJ2-7; D is ambiguous. The CDR3 loop spans 13 amino acids. Trimming pared 6 bases from V and 3 bases from J, leaving 12 bases between. The CDR3 loop is CASSPLSLYEQYF. Here the CDR3 DNA reads TGTGCCAGCAGCCCACTCTCTCTCTACGAGCAGTACTTC.

The table lists this clonotype with a few counts. The gene calls are TRBV19 and TRBJ2-2; 7 positions match TRBD1. This CDR3 comprises 14 residues. Per germline, CDR1 LNHDA and CDR2 SQIVND (reference sequence). V was pared by 10 bases and J by 4 bases, with 9 bases of the junction left unmatched. The CDR3 DNA sequence: TGTGCCACCGCCACGGCAGGGGGCACCGGGGAGCTGTTTTTT. This sequence encodes CATATAGGTGELFF.

This clonotype was counted between two and nine times. The rearrangement joins TRBV6-6 to TRBJ2-7, with TRBD1 matching 7 bases. J was trimmed by 1 base and V by 8 bases; bases with no gene match: 5. The CDR3 loop spans 13 amino acids. The germline gives CDR1 MNHNY, CDR2 SVGAGI (reference sequence). CDR3 sequence: CASYPGGSYEQYF. CDR3 DNA sequence: TGTGCCAGCTACCCAGGGGGATCCTACGAGCAGTACTTC.

This clonotype was detected many times. The CDR3 spells CASSSSEWTEQETQYF. CDR3 sequence (DNA): TGTGCCAGCAGCTCCTCGGAATGGACAGAGCAAGAGACCCAGTACTTC. The chain uses TRBV7-8 and TRBJ2-5, with D possibly matching TRBD1 (6 bases). Trimming took off 4 bases at V and 2 bases at J, with 17 bases between the two ends. The CDR3 has 16 residues. The V gene's germline CDR1 is SGHVS and CDR2 FQNEAQ.

The chain recombines TRBV7-2 with TRBJ1-6; D unclear. The CDR3 has 17 residues. V lost 5 bases, J lost 0 bases, and 14 bases lay in between. Germline V CDR1 and CDR2: SGHTA, FQGNSA. The CDR3 nucleotides are TGTGCCAGCAGCAGTGCAGGACCGAGCTCCTATAATTCACCCCTCCACTTT. It encodes CASSSAGPSSYNSPLHF.

V usage is TRBV5-1 and J usage is TRBJ1-1; no clear D gene. Germline loops: CDR1 SGHRS, CDR2 YFSETQ. The CDR3 contains 15 residues. Trimming stripped 4 bases from V and 3 bases from J, with 16 bases between. CDR3 region: CASSLNPGKDTEAFF. The CDR3 coding sequence is TGCGCCAGCAGCCTCAACCCCGGGAAGGACACTGAAGCTTTCTTT.

This clonotype was counted many times. V gene TRBV10-3 combines with J gene TRBJ2-1, with TRBD1 matching 8 bases. This CDR3 region has 14 residues. The germline V gene has CDR1 ENHRY and CDR2 SYGVKD. The junction had 7 bases not matched to a gene; V was cut back by 7 bases and J by 5 bases. The DNA for the CDR3 is TGTGCCATCAATAACGACAGGGGCCACAATGAGCAGTTCTTC. Protein sequence: CAINNDRGHNEQFF.

This clonotype was observed a few times. The chain has TRBV6-2 or TRBV6-3 and TRBJ2-7, with D uncertain. The germline gives CDR1 MNHEY, CDR2 SVGEGT. V was pared by 8 bases and J by 2 bases, with 13 bases between. This CDR3 contains 13 residues. The CDR3 loop is CASGDQLPYEQYF. The CDR3 DNA is TGTGCCAGCGGAGACCAGTTACCCTACGAGCAGTACTTC.

V and J are TRBV10-3 and TRBJ1-2; D not certain. The V gene lost 0 bases and the J gene lost 4 bases, with 6 bases spanning the gap. The CDR3 contains 13 residues. Germline V CDR1 and CDR2: ENHRY, SYGVKD. This CDR3 reads CAISESPPYGYTF. The DNA for the CDR3 is TGTGCCATCAGTGAGTCTCCACCCTATGGCTACACCTTC.

This clonotype has at least ten counts. This chain connects TRBV6-2 or TRBV6-3 to TRBJ1-2; D is ambiguous. Germline-derived CDR1 and CDR2 are MNHEY and SVGEGT. V was cut by 2 bases and J by 8 bases, with 15 bases left in between. This CDR3 has 14 residues. The CDR3 coding sequence is TGTGCCAGCAGTTACAAATTGCGGGGTGGCGGCTACACCTTC. Translated: CASSYKLRGGGYTF.

V is TRBV5-1 and J is TRBJ1-2, with TRBD1 identical over 11 bases. After removal of 1 base from V and 1 base from J, the junction contained 6 bases not matched to a gene. This CDR3 spans 17 amino acids. Germline V lookup: CDR1 SGHRS, CDR2 YFSETQ. Written as DNA, the CDR3 is TGCGCCAGCAGCTTGCGTGGACAGGGGGCGATTAACTATGGCTACACCTTC. This encodes CASSLRGQGAINYGYTF. Combining the CDR3 with reference TRBV5-1 and TRBJ1-2 gives the whole variable domain KAGVTQTPRYLIKTRGQQVTLSCSPISGHRSVSWYQQTPGQGLQFLFEYFSETQRNKGNFPGRFSGRQFSNSRSEMNVSTLELGDSALYLCASSLRGQGAINYGYTFGSGTRLTVV.

This chain uses TRBV7-3 with TRBJ2-2; D not certain. This CDR3 is built from 13 residues. The V and J ends lost 5 bases and 4 bases respectively, with 8 bases between them. Germline values: CDR1 SGHTA, CDR2 FQGTGA. The CDR3 region is CASSAQTTGELFF. CDR3 in DNA: TGTGCCAGCAGCGCCCAAACCACCGGGGAGCTGTTTTTT. Based on the CDR3 plus reference TRBV7-3 and TRBJ2-2, the full variable domain is GAGVSQTPSNKVTEKGKYVELRCDPISGHTALYWYRQSLGQGPEFLIYFQGTGAADDSGLPNDRFFAVRPEGSVSTLKIQRTERGDSAVYLCASSAQTTGELFFGEGSRLTVL.

As concerns this clonotype: A much more abundant neighbour one base away suggests this may be a read error. This chain uses TRBV12-3 or TRBV12-4 with TRBJ2-7; maybe TRBD2 (6 bases). The CDR3 totals 11 residues. CDR3 residues: CTSSFRTKQYF. Written as DNA, the CDR3 is TGTACCAGCAGTTTTCGGACTAAGCAGTACTTC.

The chain recombines TRBV11-2 with TRBJ1-1; TRBD1 is a possible D gene (5 bases). This CDR3 contains 15 residues. The germline gives CDR1 SGHAT, CDR2 FQNNGV. V dropped 2 bases and J dropped 1 base, with 11 bases sitting between them. The CDR3 DNA sequence: TGTGCCAGCAGCTTACACCTAGGGGAGAACACTGAAGCTTTCTTT. It translates to CASSLHLGENTEAFF. Together with reference TRBV11-2 and TRBJ1-1, the CDR3 gives the full variable domain: EAGVAQSPRYKIIEKRQSVAFWCNPISGHATLYWYQQILGQGPKLLIQFQNNGVVDDSQLPKDRFSAERLKGVDSTLKIQPAKLEDSAVYLCASSLHLGENTEAFFGQGTRLTVV.

J is TRBJ2-1 and V is TRBV29-1; D uncertain. V was clipped by 6 bases and J by 7 bases, with 4 bases between them. CDR1 is SQVTM, CDR2 ANQGSEA, per germline. The length of the CDR3 is 9 residues. The CDR3 DNA follows: TGCAGCGTCGCAAATGAGCAGTTCTTC. Amino acid sequence: CSVANEQFF.

This clonotype was recorded at least ten times. The chain joins TRBV4-3 to TRBJ1-2, with a possible D match to TRBD1 (6 bases). This CDR3 has 15 amino acids. V was cut by 0 bases and J by 8 bases, with 16 bases left in between. The germline V gene encodes CDR1 LGHNA and CDR2 YSLEER. The CDR3 nucleotides read TGCGCCAGCAGCCAAGATATAGGGACACCCTCCGGCTACACCTTC. Translated, it gives CASSQDIGTPSGYTF.

The chain has TRBV6-2 or TRBV6-3 and TRBJ2-2; D gene unclear. Trimming cost V 6 bases and J 3 bases, with 11 bases left between them. The germline V gene encodes CDR1 MNHEY and CDR2 SVGEGT. This CDR3 region has 14 residues. The DNA of the CDR3 is TGTGCCAGCAGCCCCCCCCACGACACCGGGGAGCTGTTTTTT. It specifies CASSPPHDTGELFF.

This clonotype was recorded a few times. V is TRBV12-3 or TRBV12-4 and J is TRBJ2-3; 9 nucleotides align to TRBD2. V was pared by 1 base and J by 4 bases, with 6 bases of the junction left unmatched. This CDR3 region has 16 residues. CDR3 coding DNA: TGTGCCAGCAGTTTAGGTGTGCGGGAGGGGCCAGATACGCAGTATTTT. Translated, it gives CASSLGVREGPDTQYF.